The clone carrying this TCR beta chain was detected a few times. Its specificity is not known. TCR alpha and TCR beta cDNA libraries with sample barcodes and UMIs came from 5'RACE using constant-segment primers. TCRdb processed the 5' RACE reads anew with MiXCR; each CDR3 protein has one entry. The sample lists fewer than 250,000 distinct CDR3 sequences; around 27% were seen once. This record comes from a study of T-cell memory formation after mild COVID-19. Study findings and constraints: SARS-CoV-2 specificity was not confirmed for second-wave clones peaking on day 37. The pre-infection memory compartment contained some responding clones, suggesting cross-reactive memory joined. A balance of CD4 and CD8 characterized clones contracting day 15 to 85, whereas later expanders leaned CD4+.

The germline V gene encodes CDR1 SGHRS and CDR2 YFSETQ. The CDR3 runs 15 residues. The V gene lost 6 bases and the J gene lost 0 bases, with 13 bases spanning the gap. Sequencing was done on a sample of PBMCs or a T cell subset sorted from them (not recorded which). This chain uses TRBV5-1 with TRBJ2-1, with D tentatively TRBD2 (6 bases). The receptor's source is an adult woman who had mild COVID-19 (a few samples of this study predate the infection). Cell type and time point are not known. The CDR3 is CASTPGDSSYNEQFF. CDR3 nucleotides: TGCGCCAGCACCCCGGGGGATAGCTCCTACAATGAGCAGTTCTTC.